At least ten counts were recorded for the clone carrying this T cell receptor beta chain. The authors reverse transcribed all of the isolated RNA, so sequencing captured expressed TCRB transcripts. Sequenced by immunoSEQ multiplex PCR; TCRdb stores in-frame clones only, minus some. Seen here are approximately 140,000 clones, about 7% observed once, and the top ten hold about 1.4%. The V gene's germline CDR1 is SQVTM and CDR2 ANQGSEA. V shed 2 bases, J shed 12 bases, and the junction held 5 bases outside the gene matches. The CDR3 runs to 11 residues. The sample belongs to a study of beta chain features in type 1 diabetes. CD4+ naive, central memory, regulatory and stem cell-like memory cells were sorted via CD45RO/CCR7/CD25/CD127/CD95/CD27.

Sequences were obtained from central memory CD4+ T cells from blood. This sequence joins TRBV29-1 and TRBJ1-1, with TRBD1 identical over 8 bases. This TCR was sampled from a woman in her 30s in good health. CDR3 residues: CSVEPNRGTFF. The CDR3 region has the DNA TGCAGCGTTGAACCCAACAGGGGGACTTTCTTT.